This record covers a single TCR beta chain. Antigen: not known. These data come from a study of CD8 T cells in Susac syndrome. Study as a whole: At the time their blood was drawn, patients with Susac syndrome were either therapy-naive, on corticosteroids (with some of them also receiving intravenous immunoglobulin), or on intravenous immunoglobulin alone.

The CDR3 is made up of 15 amino acids. Trimming at V came to 1 base and at J to 8 bases, leaving 10 bases not matched to a gene. CDR1 LGHDT and CDR2 YNNKEL come from the germline V gene (reference sequence). After extraction with the RNeasy kit, about 0.5 to 1 ug of the RNA was reverse transcribed using random hexamers. It was immunoSEQ multiplex PCR that amplified TCR beta CDR3 across 54 Vbeta and 13 Jbeta. TCRdb reprocessed the immunoSEQ multiplex PCR reads with MiXCR, giving one entry per CDR3 protein. The sample records about 200,000 distinct CDR3 sequences, 90% to 95% being singletons. Study outcomes and limitations: The TCR sequencing and HLA analysis in the study involved a relatively small number of individuals, as the study acknowledged.

The V call is TRBV3-1, the J call TRBJ1-2; 7 positions agree with TRBD1. The sequence was collected from a human donor with Susac syndrome. Sequencing used CD4+ T cells from PBMCs. The CDR3 reads CASSQVSGGPEGYTF. The DNA for the CDR3 is TGTGCCAGCAGCCAAGTTTCAGGGGGTCCAGAGGGCTACACCTTC.